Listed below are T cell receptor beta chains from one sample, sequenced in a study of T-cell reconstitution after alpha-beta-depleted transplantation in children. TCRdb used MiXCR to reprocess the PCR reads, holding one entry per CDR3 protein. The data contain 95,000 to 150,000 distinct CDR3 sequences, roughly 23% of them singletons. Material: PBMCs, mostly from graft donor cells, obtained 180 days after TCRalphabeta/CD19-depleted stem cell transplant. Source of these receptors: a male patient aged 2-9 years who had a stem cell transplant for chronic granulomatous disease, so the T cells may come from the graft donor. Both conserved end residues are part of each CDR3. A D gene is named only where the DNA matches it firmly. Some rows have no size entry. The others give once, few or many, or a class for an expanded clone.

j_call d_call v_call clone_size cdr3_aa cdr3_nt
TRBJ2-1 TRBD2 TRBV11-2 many CASSSLAGGPARQFF TGTGCCAGCAGCTCACTAGCGGGAGGCCCGGCTAGGCAGTTCTTC
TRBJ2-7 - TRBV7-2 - CASSLHLANTYEQYF TGTGCCAGCAGCTTACATCTCGCAAATACCTACGAGCAGTACTTC
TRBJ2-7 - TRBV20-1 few CSARGVAGSSYEQYF TGCAGTGCTAGAGGAGTAGCAGGAAGTTCCTACGAGCAGTACTTC
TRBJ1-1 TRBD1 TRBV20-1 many CSARTGGSTEAFF TGCAGTGCTCGCACAGGGGGCTCCACTGAAGCTTTCTTT
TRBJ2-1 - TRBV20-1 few CSARVQRYNEQFF TGCAGTGCTAGAGTACAGAGGTACAATGAGCAGTTCTTC
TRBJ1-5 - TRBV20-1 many CSARQVEESNQPQHF TGCAGTGCTCGACAGGTAGAAGAGAGCAATCAGCCCCAGCATTTT
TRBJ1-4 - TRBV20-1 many CSARGGGFEKLFF TGCAGTGCTAGAGGTGGAGGGTTTGAAAAACTGTTTTTT
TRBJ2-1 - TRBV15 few CATSRGGRGSYNEQFF TGTGCCACCAGCAGAGGAGGAAGGGGCTCCTACAATGAGCAGTTCTTC
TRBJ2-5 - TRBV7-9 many CASSLRGLAQETQYF TGTGCCAGCAGCTTACGAGGGCTAGCTCAAGAGACCCAGTACTTC
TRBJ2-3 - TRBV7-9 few CASSLSGPPDTQYF TGTGCCAGCAGCCTCAGCGGACCCCCGGATACGCAGTATTTT
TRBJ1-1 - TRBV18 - CASSPVAQGSTEAFF TGTGCCAGCTCACCAGTGGCCCAGGGGAGCACTGAAGCTTTCTTT
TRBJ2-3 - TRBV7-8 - CASSLPQDTQYF TGTGCCAGCAGCTTACCCCAAGATACGCAGTATTTT
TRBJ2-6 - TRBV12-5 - CASGLVLRGLNSYSGANVLTF TGTGCTAGTGGTTTGGTACTTAGGGGCCTCAATTCTTACTCTGGGGCCAACGTCCTGACTTTC
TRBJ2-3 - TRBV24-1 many CATSWEADTQYF TGTGCCACCAGCTGGGAAGCAGATACGCAGTATTTT
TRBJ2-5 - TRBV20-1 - CSALQAKGETQYF TGCAGTGCTCTTCAGGCGAAAGGAGAGACCCAGTACTTC
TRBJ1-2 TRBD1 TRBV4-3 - CASSPGQILNYGYTF TGCGCCAGCAGCCCGGGACAGATCTTAAACTATGGCTACACCTTC
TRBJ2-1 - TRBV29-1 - CSVATLDPFF TGCAGCGTGGCAACCCTAGACCCGTTCTTC
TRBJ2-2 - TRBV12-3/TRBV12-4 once CASTPGQVTGELFF TGTGCCAGCACCCCGGGTCAGGTTACCGGGGAGCTGTTTTTT
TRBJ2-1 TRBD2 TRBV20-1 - CSARRWEGYNEQFF TGCAGTGCTAGAAGGTGGGAGGGTTATAATGAGCAGTTCTTC
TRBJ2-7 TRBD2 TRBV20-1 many CSARDVGEGPYEQYF TGCAGTGCTAGAGATGTCGGGGAGGGTCCCTACGAGCAGTACTTC
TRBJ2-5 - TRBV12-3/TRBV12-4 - CASSLGRGQYF TGTGCCAGCAGTCTAGGGCGTGGCCAGTACTTC
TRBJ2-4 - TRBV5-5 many CASSFGKNIQYF TGTGCCAGCAGCTTCGGCAAAAACATTCAGTACTTC
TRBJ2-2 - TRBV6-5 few CASSPSVGELFF TGTGCCAGCAGCCCGAGTGTCGGGGAGCTGTTTTTT
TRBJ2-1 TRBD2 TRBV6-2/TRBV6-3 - CASSYSSGGQMNEQFF TGTGCCAGCAGTTATAGTTCGGGGGGGCAAATGAATGAGCAGTTCTTC
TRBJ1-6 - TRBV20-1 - CSARDWALSSYNSPLHF TGCAGTGCTAGAGATTGGGCACTAAGCTCCTATAATTCACCCCTCCACTTT